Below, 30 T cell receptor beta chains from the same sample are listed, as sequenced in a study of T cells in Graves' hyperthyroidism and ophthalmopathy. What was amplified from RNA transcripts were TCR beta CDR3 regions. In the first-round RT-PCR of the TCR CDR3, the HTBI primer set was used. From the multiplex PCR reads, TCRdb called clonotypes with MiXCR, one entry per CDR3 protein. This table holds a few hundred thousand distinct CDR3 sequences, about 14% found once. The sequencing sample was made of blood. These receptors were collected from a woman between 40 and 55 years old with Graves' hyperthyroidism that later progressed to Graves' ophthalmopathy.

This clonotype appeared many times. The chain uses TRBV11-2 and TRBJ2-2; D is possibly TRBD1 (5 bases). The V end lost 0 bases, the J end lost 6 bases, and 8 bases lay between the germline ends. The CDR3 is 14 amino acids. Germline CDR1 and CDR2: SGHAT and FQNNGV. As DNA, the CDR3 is TGTGCCAGCAGCTTAGACCAGGGCTCCGGGGAGCTGTTTTTT. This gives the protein CASSLDQGSGELFF.

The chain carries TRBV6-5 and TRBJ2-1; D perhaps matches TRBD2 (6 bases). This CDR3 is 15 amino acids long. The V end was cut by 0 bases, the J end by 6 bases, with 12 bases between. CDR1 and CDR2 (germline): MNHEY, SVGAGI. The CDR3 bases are TGTGCCAGCAGTTACTCGATCGGGAGTGGCAATGAGCAGTTCTTC. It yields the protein CASSYSIGSGNEQFF.

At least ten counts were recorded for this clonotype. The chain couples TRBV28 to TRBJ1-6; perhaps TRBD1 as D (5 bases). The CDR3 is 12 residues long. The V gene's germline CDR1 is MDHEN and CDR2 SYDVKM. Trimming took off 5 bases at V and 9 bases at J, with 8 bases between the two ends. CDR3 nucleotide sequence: TGTGCCAGCAGTCTTGGGGGTTCACCCCTCCACTTT. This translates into CASSLGGSPLHF.

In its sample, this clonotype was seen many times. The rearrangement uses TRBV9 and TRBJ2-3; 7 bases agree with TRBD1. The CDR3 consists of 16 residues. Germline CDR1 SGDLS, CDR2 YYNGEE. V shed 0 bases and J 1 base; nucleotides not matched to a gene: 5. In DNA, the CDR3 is TGTGCCAGCAGCGTAGCAGGGACAGCAGGCACAGATACGCAGTATTTT. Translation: CASSVAGTAGTDTQYF.

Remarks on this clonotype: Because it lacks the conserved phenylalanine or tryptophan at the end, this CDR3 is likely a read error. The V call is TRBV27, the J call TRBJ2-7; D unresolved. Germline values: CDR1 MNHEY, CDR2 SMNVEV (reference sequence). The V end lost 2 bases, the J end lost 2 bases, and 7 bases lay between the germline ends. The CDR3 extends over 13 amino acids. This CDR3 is CASSLGLAYEQYL. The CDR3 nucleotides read TGTGCCAGCAGTTTAGGCCTAGCCTACGAGCAGTACCTC.

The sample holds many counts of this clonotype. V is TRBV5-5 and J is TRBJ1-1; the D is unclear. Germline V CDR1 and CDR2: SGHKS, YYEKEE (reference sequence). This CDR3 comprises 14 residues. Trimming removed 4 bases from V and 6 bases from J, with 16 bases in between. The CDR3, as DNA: TGTGCCAGCAGCACCGGACCTAATGAGCCTGAAGCTTTCTTT. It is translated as CASSTGPNEPEAFF.

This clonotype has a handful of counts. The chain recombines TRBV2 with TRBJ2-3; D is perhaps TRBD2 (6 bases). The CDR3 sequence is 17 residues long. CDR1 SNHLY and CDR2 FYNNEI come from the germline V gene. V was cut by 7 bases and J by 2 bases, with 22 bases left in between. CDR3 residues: CASIERPAAGFTDTQYF. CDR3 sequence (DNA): TGTGCCAGCATCGAAAGGCCCGCGGCGGGATTCACAGATACGCAGTATTTT.

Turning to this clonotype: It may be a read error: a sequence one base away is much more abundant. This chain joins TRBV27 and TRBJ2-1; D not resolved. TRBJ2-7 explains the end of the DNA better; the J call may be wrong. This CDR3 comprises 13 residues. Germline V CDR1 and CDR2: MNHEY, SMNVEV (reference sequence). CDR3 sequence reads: CASSLRRYNEQYF. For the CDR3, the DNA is TGTGCCAGTTCCCTTAGACGGTACAATGAGCAGTACTTC.

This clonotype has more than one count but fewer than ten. CDR3 sequence (DNA): TGTGCCAGCAGCTTAGTTGGGACGCAAGGGGAAAAACTGTTTTTT. It yields the protein CASSLVGTQGEKLFF. V and J are TRBV7-9 and TRBJ1-4; a weak D match, TRBD1 (5 bases). In germline, CDR1 is SEHNR, CDR2 FQNEAQ (reference sequence). V was pared by 1 base and J by 8 bases, with 14 bases between. CDR3 size: 15 residues.

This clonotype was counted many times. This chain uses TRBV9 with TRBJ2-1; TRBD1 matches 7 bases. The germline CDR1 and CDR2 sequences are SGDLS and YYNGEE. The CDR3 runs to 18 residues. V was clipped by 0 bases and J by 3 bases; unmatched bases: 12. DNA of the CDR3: TGTGCCAGCAGCGTAGAGATAGGGGGCAGAGGGATCTACAATGAGCAGTTCTTC. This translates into CASSVEIGGRGIYNEQFF. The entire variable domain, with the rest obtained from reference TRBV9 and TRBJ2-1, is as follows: DSGVTQTPKHLITATGQRVTLRCSPRSGDLSVYWYQQSLDQGLQFLIQYYNGEERAKGNILERFSAQQFPDLHSELNLSSLELGDSALYFCASSVEIGGRGIYNEQFFGPGTRLTVL.

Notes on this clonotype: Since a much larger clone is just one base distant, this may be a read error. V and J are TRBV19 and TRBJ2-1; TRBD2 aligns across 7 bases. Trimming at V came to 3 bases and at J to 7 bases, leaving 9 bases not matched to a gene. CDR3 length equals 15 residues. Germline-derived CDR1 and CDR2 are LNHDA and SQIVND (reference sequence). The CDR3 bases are TGTGCCAGTAGTATTGCGGGAGTGCCTTGGAATGAGCAGTTCTTC. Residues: CASSIAGVPWNEQFF.

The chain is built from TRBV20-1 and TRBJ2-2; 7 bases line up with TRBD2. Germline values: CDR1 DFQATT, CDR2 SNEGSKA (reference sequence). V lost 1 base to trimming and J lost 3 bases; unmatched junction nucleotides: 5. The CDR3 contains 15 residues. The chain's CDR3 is CSARAGGRDTGELFF. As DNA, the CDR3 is TGCAGTGCTAGAGCCGGAGGGAGGGACACCGGGGAGCTGTTTTTT.

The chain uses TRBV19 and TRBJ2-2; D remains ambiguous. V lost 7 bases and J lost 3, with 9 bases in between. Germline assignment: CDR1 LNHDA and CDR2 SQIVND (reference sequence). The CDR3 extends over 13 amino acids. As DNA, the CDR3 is TGTGCCAGTATAAGGATGGACACCGGGGAGCTGTTTTTT. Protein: CASIRMDTGELFF.

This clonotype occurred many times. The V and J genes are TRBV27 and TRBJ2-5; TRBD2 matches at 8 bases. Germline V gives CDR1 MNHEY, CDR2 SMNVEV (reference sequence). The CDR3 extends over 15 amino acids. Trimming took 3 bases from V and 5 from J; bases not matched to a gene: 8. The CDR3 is CASSFSGIGIETQYF. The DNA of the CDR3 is TGTGCCAGCAGTTTTAGCGGGATTGGGATTGAGACCCAGTACTTC.

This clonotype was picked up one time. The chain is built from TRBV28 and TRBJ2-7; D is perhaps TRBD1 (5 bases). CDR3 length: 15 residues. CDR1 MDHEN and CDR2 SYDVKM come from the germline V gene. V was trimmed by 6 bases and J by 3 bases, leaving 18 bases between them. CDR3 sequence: CASSLRGSLFYEQYF. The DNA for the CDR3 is TGTGCCAGCAGCCTTAGGGGCTCCTTATTCTACGAGCAGTACTTC.

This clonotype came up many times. The CDR3 nucleotides read TGTGCCAGCAGCCAAGACCTACAGGTTACTTCACCCCTCCACTTT. Translation: CASSQDLQVTSPLHF. The chain employs TRBV3-1 and TRBJ1-6; D perhaps matches TRBD1 (5 bases). Germline CDR1 LGHDT, CDR2 YNNKEL (reference sequence). Trimming stripped 0 bases from V and 9 bases from J, with 12 bases between. The CDR3 spans 15 residues. The whole variable domain, filled in from reference TRBV3-1 and TRBJ1-6, reads DTAVSQTPKYLVTQMGNDKSIKCEQNLGHDTMYWYKQDSKKFLKIMFSYNNKELIINETVPNRFSPKSPDKAHLNLHINSLELGDSAVYFCASSQDLQVTSPLHFGNGTRLTVT.

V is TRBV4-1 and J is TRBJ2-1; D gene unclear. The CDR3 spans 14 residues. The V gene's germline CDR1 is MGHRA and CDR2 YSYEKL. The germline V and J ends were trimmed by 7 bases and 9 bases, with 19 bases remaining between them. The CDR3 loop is CASTQGISKFEQFF. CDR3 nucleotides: TGCGCCAGCACACAAGGGATATCGAAGTTTGAGCAGTTCTTC.

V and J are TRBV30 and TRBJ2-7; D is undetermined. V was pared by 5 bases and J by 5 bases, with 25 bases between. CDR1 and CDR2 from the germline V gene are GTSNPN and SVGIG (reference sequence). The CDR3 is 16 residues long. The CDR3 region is CAWFPRVAHARHEQYF. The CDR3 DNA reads TGTGCCTGGTTCCCGCGAGTGGCTCACGCCCGCCACGAGCAGTACTTC.

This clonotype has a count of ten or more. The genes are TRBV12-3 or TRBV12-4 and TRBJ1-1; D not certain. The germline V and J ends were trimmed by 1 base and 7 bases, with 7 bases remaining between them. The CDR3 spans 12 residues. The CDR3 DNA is TGTGCCAGCAGTTTAGTACAACATGAAGCTTTCTTT. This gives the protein CASSLVQHEAFF.

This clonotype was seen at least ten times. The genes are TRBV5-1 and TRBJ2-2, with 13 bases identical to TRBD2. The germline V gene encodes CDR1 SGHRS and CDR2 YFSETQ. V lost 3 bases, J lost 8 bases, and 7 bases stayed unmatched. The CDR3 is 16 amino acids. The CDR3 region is CASSSGLAGVSGELFF. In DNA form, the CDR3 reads TGCGCCAGCAGCTCTGGACTAGCGGGAGTTTCGGGGGAGCTGTTTTTT.

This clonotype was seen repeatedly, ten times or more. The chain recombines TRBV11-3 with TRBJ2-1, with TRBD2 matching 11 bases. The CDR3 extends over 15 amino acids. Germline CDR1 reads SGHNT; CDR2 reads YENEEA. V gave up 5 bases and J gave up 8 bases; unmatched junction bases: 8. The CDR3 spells CASSPTSGRGHEQFF. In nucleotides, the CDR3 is TGTGCCAGCAGCCCTACTAGCGGGAGAGGGCATGAGCAGTTCTTC.

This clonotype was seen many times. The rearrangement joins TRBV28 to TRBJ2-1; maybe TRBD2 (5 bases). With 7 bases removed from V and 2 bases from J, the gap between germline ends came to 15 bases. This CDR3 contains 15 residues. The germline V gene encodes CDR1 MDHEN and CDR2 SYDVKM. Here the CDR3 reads CASIGRRVPYNEQFF. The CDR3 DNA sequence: TGTGCCAGCATCGGTCGGCGGGTTCCCTACAATGAGCAGTTCTTC.

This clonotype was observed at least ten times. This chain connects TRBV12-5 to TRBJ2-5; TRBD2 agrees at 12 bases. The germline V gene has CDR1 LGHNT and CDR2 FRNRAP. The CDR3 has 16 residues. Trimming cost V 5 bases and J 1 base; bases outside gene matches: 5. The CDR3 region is CASGIGLAGPQETQYF. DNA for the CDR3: TGTGCTAGTGGTATAGGACTAGCGGGACCCCAAGAGACCCAGTACTTC.

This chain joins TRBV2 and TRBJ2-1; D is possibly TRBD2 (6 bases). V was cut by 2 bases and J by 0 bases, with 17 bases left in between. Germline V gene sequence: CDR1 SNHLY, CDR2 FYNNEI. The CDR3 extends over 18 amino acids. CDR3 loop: CASSEPLGGVASYNEQFF. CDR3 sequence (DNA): TGTGCCAGCAGTGAACCCTTGGGGGGAGTCGCCTCCTACAATGAGCAGTTCTTC.

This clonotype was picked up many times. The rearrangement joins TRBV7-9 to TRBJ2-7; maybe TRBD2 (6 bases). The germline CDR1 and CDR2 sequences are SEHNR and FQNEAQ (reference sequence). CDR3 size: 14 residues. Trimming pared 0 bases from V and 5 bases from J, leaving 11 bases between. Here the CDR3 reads CASSLAQGLDEQYF. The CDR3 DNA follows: TGTGCCAGCAGCTTAGCGCAGGGACTCGACGAGCAGTACTTC.

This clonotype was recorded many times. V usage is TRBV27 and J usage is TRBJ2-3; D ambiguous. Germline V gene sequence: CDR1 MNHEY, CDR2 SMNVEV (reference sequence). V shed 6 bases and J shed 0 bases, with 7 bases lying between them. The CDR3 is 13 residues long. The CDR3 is CASSQYSTDTQYF. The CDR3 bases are TGTGCCAGCAGCCAGTATAGCACAGATACGCAGTATTTT.

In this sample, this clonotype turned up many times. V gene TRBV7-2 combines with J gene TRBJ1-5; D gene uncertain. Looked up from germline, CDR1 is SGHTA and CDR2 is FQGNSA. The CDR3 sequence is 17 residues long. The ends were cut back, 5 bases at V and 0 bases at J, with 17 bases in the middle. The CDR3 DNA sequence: TGTGCCAGCAGCCCTGGGAACTCGGTCTATAGCAATCAGCCCCAGCATTTT. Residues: CASSPGNSVYSNQPQHF.

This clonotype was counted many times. CDR3 DNA sequence: TGTGCCAGCAGTGGAATCGCGGGCGCGGGCACCGGGGAGCTGTTTTTT. Amino acid sequence: CASSGIAGAGTGELFF. The genes are TRBV25-1 and TRBJ2-2, with D perhaps TRBD2 (5 bases). The CDR3 length is 16 residues. V gave up 4 bases and J gave up 4 bases, with 16 bases separating them. In germline, CDR1 is MGHDK, CDR2 SYGVNS.

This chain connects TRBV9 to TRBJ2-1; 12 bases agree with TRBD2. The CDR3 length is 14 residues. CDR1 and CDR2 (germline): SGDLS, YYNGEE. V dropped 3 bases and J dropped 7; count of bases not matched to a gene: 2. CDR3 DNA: TGTGCCAGCAGCGCTAGCGGGAGGGCTAATGAGCAGTTCTTC. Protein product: CASSASGRANEQFF.

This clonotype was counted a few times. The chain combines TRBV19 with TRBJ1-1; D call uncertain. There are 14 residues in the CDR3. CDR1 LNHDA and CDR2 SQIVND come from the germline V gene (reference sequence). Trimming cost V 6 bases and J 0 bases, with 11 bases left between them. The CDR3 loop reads CASREGLMNTEAFF. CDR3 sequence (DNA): TGTGCCAGTAGAGAAGGGCTAATGAACACTGAAGCTTTCTTT.